This is a list of T cell receptor beta chains from one sample in a study of molecular identifiers for immune sequencing clone quantification. A single record per CDR3 protein comes from TCRdb applying MiXCR to the PCR reads. The data hold approximately 35,000 distinct CDR3 sequences, with about 19% observed a single time. The sequencing sample was made of naive CD8+ T cells from blood, with Jurkat cell RNA spiked in. The receptor source for this set is a human donor in good health. Some libraries in this study had Jurkat cell RNA spiked in. Both conserved end residues are part of each CDR3. D genes are given only for firm matches. Some rows mark clone size as missing; the rest say once, few, many or name a class of expanded clone.

V gene	D gene	CDR3 length	J gene	clone size	CDR3 DNA	CDR3 protein
TRBV7-2	-	15	TRBJ2-5	many	TGTGCCAGCAGCCCGTGGGGGGGGCGGATCGAGACCCAGTACTTC	CASSPWGGRIETQYF
TRBV10-1	TRBD1	16	TRBJ2-5	many	TGCGCCAGCAGTGAGTTTGTACGACAGGGGCAAGAGACCCAGTACTTC	CASSEFVRQGQETQYF
TRBV6-5	TRBD1	15	TRBJ2-7	-	TGTGCCAGCAGTTGGGGACAGGGGTTCTCCTACGAGCAGTACTTC	CASSWGQGFSYEQYF
TRBV3-1	-	17	TRBJ2-1	-	TGTGCCAGCAGCCAAGACTACATGAGGCGGTACTACAATGAGCAGTTCTTC	CASSQDYMRRYYNEQFF
TRBV6-2/TRBV6-3	TRBD2	17	TRBJ2-3	many	TGTGCCAGCAGTTACATTACTAGCGGGAGACATTGGGATACGCAGTATTTT	CASSYITSGRHWDTQYF
TRBV27	-	11	TRBJ2-1	-	TGTGCCAGCAGTAGTTACAGTGAGCAGTTCTTC	CASSSYSEQFF
TRBV7-9	-	15	TRBJ2-2	many	TGTGCCAGCAGCCCGACAGGAAAGTTCACCGGGGAGCTGTTTTTT	CASSPTGKFTGELFF
TRBV7-9	TRBD1	15	TRBJ1-1	-	TGTGCCAGCGGCTTGGGGACAGGGTTGAACACTGAAGCTTTCTTT	CASGLGTGLNTEAFF
TRBV19	TRBD2	17	TRBJ2-2	-	TGTGCCAGTAGTCCATCAGGACTAGCGGAAAACACCGGGGAGCTGTTTTTT	CASSPSGLAENTGELFF
TRBV27	-	14	TRBJ2-7	many	TGTGCCAGCAGTTTATCGGTAGGGTCCTACGAGCAGTACTTC	CASSLSVGSYEQYF
TRBV20-1	-	13	TRBJ1-1	many	TGCAGTGCTAGGAGGACAAGAAACACTGAAGCTTTCTTT	CSARRTRNTEAFF
TRBV5-6	-	13	TRBJ1-1	many	TGTGCCAGTCATCGTACAACCCCCCATTCGGTTTTCTTT	CASHRTTPHSVFF
TRBV27	TRBD1	13	TRBJ1-1	many	TGTGCCAGCAGTCCGGGGACAGGGCATGAAGCTTTCTTT	CASSPGTGHEAFF
TRBV6-5	-	14	TRBJ1-1	many	TGTGCCAGCAGTTACTCGACGGGGGGCACTGAAGCTTTCTTT	CASSYSTGGTEAFF
TRBV24-1	-	15	TRBJ2-2	many	TGTGCCACCAGTGATTCGCGGGACGCCGCCGGGGAGCTGTTTTTT	CATSDSRDAAGELFF
TRBV7-6	-	13	TRBJ2-7	few	TGTGCCAGCAGCAGGGGCACCACCTACGAGCAGTACTTC	CASSRGTTYEQYF
TRBV7-2	-	14	TRBJ2-2	many	TGTGCCAGCAGCCCATTAGGGACGGGCGGGGAGCTGTTTTTT	CASSPLGTGGELFF
TRBV27	TRBD1	15	TRBJ1-4	many	TGTGCCAGCAGTCTGTACAGGGGGCAGGATGAAAAACTGTTTTTT	CASSLYRGQDEKLFF
TRBV30	-	12	TRBJ2-1	many	TGTGCCTGGGCCTTTAAGGACAATGAGCAGTTCTTC	CAWAFKDNEQFF
TRBV12-3/TRBV12-4	-	13	TRBJ2-3	-	TGTGCCAGCAGGGTAGCGGACACAGATACGCAGTATTTT	CASRVADTDTQYF
TRBV20-1	-	13	TRBJ2-5	-	TGCAGTGCTACAGGGGAGGTAGTGGAGACCCAGTACTTC	CSATGEVVETQYF
TRBV6-6	-	12	TRBJ2-7	few	TGTGCCAGCCGCAGCGGTTTCTACGAGCAGTACTTC	CASRSGFYEQYF
TRBV7-9	TRBD2	15	TRBJ2-7	-	TGTGCCAGCAGCCATACTAGCGGTAGCTCCTACGAGCAGTACTTC	CASSHTSGSSYEQYF
TRBV4-3	-	16	TRBJ2-2	many	TGCGCCAGCAGCCAAGAGTGGGGAGGGGGCACCGGGGAGCTGTTTTTT	CASSQEWGGGTGELFF
TRBV19	TRBD1	12	TRBJ1-2	-	TGTGCCACCGGACAGGGTGTCTATGGCTACACCTTC	CATGQGVYGYTF
TRBV14	TRBD1	14	TRBJ2-7	-	TGTGCCAGCGGCCCACGACAGGGGGGGTACGAGCAGTACTTC	CASGPRQGGYEQYF
TRBV4-3	TRBD1	15	TRBJ1-1	many	TGCGCCAGCAGCCAAGTTACAGGGGGCGGCACTGAAGCTTTCTTT	CASSQVTGGGTEAFF
TRBV12-3/TRBV12-4	-	15	TRBJ2-3	many	TGTGCCAGCAGGAAGGAGGGACACCGCACAGATACGCAGTATTTT	CASRKEGHRTDTQYF
TRBV7-6	-	13	TRBJ2-5	medium-sized	TGTGCCAGCAGCCCGGACGATCAAGAGACCCAGTACTTC	CASSPDDQETQYF
TRBV15	TRBD1	18	TRBJ1-1	few	TGTGCCACCAGCAGGGTCAGACAGGGTTCCTTTGTGAACACTGAAGCTTTCTTT	CATSRVRQGSFVNTEAFF
TRBV6-2/TRBV6-3	-	15	TRBJ2-3	many	TGTGCCAGCCTCTCCTCTGGTCTCGTGGCAGATACGCAGTATTTT	CASLSSGLVADTQYF
TRBV7-9	-	12	TRBJ2-2	many	TGTGCCAGCGACGAGAACACCGGGGAGCTGTTTTTT	CASDENTGELFF
TRBV4-3	TRBD2	16	TRBJ2-7	many	TGCGCCAGCAGCCAAGGATCACTAGCGTGGTCCTACGAGCAGTACTTC	CASSQGSLAWSYEQYF
TRBV12-3/TRBV12-4	-	14	TRBJ1-6	medium-sized	TGTGCCAGCAGTACCGATTCCTATAATTCACCCCTCCACTTT	CASSTDSYNSPLHF
TRBV5-4	-	19	TRBJ2-3	many	TGTGCCAGCAGCACGACAACCTCAAACCCCCGGGCCAGCACAGATACGCAGTATTTT	CASSTTTSNPRASTDTQYF
TRBV7-9	-	14	TRBJ2-7	-	TGTGCCAGCAGCCCTGTAGGGGCCTCCTACGAGCAGTACTTC	CASSPVGASYEQYF
TRBV6-5	-	16	TRBJ2-5	many	TGTGCCAGCAGTTACACCTACAGGGGAGGGATCGAGACCCAGTACTTC	CASSYTYRGGIETQYF
TRBV6-5	TRBD2	14	TRBJ2-1	-	TGTGCCAGCGGGGGGACTAGCAGAAACAATGAGCAGTTCTTC	CASGGTSRNNEQFF
TRBV7-9	-	14	TRBJ2-2	many	TGTGCCAGCAGCGCCCCCGGCGGGGTTTTGGAGCTGTTTTTT	CASSAPGGVLELFF
TRBV4-1	-	13	TRBJ2-1	many	TGCGCCAGCAGCCAAGGGAAGGGGTATGAGCAGTTCTTC	CASSQGKGYEQFF
TRBV7-6	TRBD2	16	TRBJ2-3	many	TGTGCCAGCAGCTTTTTAGCGGGAGGACGCACAGATACGCAGTATTTT	CASSFLAGGRTDTQYF
TRBV29-1	-	12	TRBJ2-5	many	TGCAGCTACCGACAGATCCAAGAGACCCAGTACTTC	CSYRQIQETQYF
TRBV4-1	TRBD1	16	TRBJ2-2	-	TGCGCCAGCAGTGGGACAGGGTACGCGAACACCGGGGAGCTGTTTTTT	CASSGTGYANTGELFF